The clone carrying this T cell receptor (beta chain) was seen only a few times. The antigen is undetermined. V lost 4 bases and J 0 bases, leaving 23 bases between the germline ends. CDR1 SGHTA and CDR2 FQGNSA come from the germline V gene. There are 19 residues in the CDR3. The use of a sample-barcoded 5' primer and a J-beta primer mix characterized a second PCR of roughly 7 to 11 cycles. Each CDR3 protein is one row after TCRdb ran MiXCR on the 5' RACE reads. The sample carries around 1,600,000 distinct CDR3 sequences, approximately 42% recorded once. This entry is derived from a study of blood T cells in healthy people across ages. Study-level results: Compared with aged donors, long-lived donors showed fewer expanded clones, suggesting selection.

The sample comprised blood. The genes are TRBV7-2 and TRBJ2-3, with unresolved D. The TCR originated in a young woman in good health. CDR3 region: CASSSFPSWIRSSTDTQYF. The CDR3 DNA reads TGTGCCAGCAGCTCCTTCCCGTCCTGGATTCGGTCTAGCACAGATACGCAGTATTTT.